Below, 13 T cell receptor beta chains from the same sample are listed, as sequenced in a study of vaccination effects on CD4 cells after COVID-19. No antigens are known for them. TCRdb's table, derived via immunoSEQ multiplex PCR, lists solely in-frame clones and lacks some. The sample consists of 50,000 or so clones, about four fifths of them appearing once. Peptide-pool stimulation followed by sequencing identified expanded antigen-specific CD4+ clonotypes in the ViraFEST assay. Following culture for more than 9 days, CD4+ T cells were isolated. Vaccinated recipients, who were negative for nucleocapsid antibodies, had no history of SARS-CoV-2 infection. This specimen consisted of CD4+ T cells from PBMCs cultured with HCoV-OC43 spike peptides, obtained before COVID-19 vaccination. The subset was: HCoV-OC43 spike overlapping peptide pool stimulation. These receptors came from a human donor who received a COVID-19 vaccine.

The chain carries TRBV5-5 and TRBJ1-5; D unclear. CDR3 length equals 15 residues. Germline CDR1 and CDR2: SGHKS and YYEKEE (reference sequence). V lost 0 bases and J 7 bases, leaving 14 bases between the germline ends. This chain's CDR3 is CASSLVGSPEQPQHF. CDR3 DNA sequence: TGTGCCAGCAGCTTGGTTGGGAGTCCGGAGCAGCCCCAGCATTTT. The variable domain in full, with the rest retrieved from reference TRBV5-5 and TRBJ1-5, is DAGVTQSPTHLIKTRGQQVTLRCSPISGHKSVSWYQQVLGQGPQFIFQYYEKEERGRGNFPDRFSARQFPNYSSELNVNALLLGDSALYLCASSLVGSPEQPQHFGDGTRLSIL.

This sequence joins TRBV6-1 and TRBJ1-3; TRBD1 agrees at 10 bases. Germline V gene sequence: CDR1 MNHNS, CDR2 SASEGT. The CDR3 length is 15 residues. After removal of 6 bases from V and 3 bases from J, the junction contained 5 bases not matched to a gene. The CDR3 loop is CASRTTGGGGNTIYF. DNA for the CDR3: TGTGCCAGCAGGACGACAGGGGGCGGTGGAAACACCATATATTTT.

The chain couples TRBV5-5 to TRBJ1-5, with a tentative D call TRBD1 (6 bases). The CDR3 spans 15 residues. CDR1 and CDR2 (germline): SGHKS, YYEKEE (reference sequence). Between the trimmed V and J ends, which lost 4 bases and 5 bases, there was a span of 16 bases. Here the CDR3 reads CASSPGTTADQPQHF. DNA for the CDR3: TGTGCCAGCAGCCCCGGGACAACGGCAGATCAGCCCCAGCATTTT.

The chain is built from TRBV7-2 and TRBJ2-1; 10 bases map to TRBD2. This CDR3 has 15 amino acids. CDR1 and CDR2 (germline): SGHTA, FQGNSA. Losses at the gene ends were 2 bases for V and 3 bases for J; bases not matched to a gene: 1. The CDR3, as DNA: TGTGCCAGCAGCTTACTAGCGGGGGTCTACAATGAGCAGTTCTTC. It specifies CASSLLAGVYNEQFF.

V and J are TRBV30 and TRBJ1-2; perhaps TRBD1 as D (5 bases). The CDR3 runs 17 residues. Between the trimmed V and J ends, which lost 4 bases and 1 base, there was a span of 22 bases. Germline assignment: CDR1 GTSNPN and CDR2 SVGIG (reference sequence). CDR3 protein: CAWTLGVTGYFNYGYTF. As DNA, the CDR3 is TGTGCCTGGACCTTAGGGGTCACAGGTTACTTTAACTATGGCTACACCTTC.

The chain carries TRBV7-8 and TRBJ2-3; no firm D call. Trimming removed 1 base at V and 4 bases at J, with 9 bases between. CDR1 is SGHVS, CDR2 FQNEAQ, per germline. The CDR3 contains 14 residues. The CDR3 nucleotides read TGTGCCAGCAGCTTAGGAAGCATATCAGATACGCAGTATTTT. Amino acids: CASSLGSISDTQYF.

V is TRBV18 and J is TRBJ1-1; D is ambiguous. Germline lookup yields CDR1 KGHSH and CDR2 LQKENI. Trimming cost V 2 bases and J 2 bases, with 9 bases left between them. The CDR3 extends over 14 amino acids. CDR3 coding DNA: TGTGCCAGCTCACCAAGGACGGGAAACACTGAAGCTTTCTTT. It encodes CASSPRTGNTEAFF.

The chain links TRBV4-2 to TRBJ2-5, with D possibly matching TRBD1 (5 bases). This CDR3 is 13 amino acids long. V dropped 0 bases and J dropped 7 bases, with 9 bases sitting between them. In germline, CDR1 is LGHNA, CDR2 YNFKEQ. CDR3 nucleotides: TGTGCCAGCAGCCAAGATCTGCAGGGGACCCAGTACTTC. Amino acid sequence: CASSQDLQGTQYF.

J is TRBJ2-5 and V is TRBV10-3, with 10 bases matching TRBD2. Trimming cost V 6 bases and J 2 bases; bases outside gene matches: 3. The germline gives CDR1 ENHRY, CDR2 SYGVKD. The CDR3 has 14 residues. The CDR3 DNA sequence: TGTGCCATCAGGGGGACTAGCGTACAAGAGACCCAGTACTTC. It is translated as CAIRGTSVQETQYF.

This chain uses TRBV29-1 with TRBJ1-2; 9 nucleotides line up with TRBD1. With V trimmed by 4 bases and J by 4 bases, 10 bases remained unmatched. The CDR3 has 15 residues. Germline CDR1 is SQVTM and CDR2 is ANQGSEA. The CDR3 is CSVGLGGQGSYGYTF. Here the CDR3 DNA reads TGCAGCGTTGGGCTAGGGGGACAGGGATCCTATGGCTACACCTTC.

The chain recombines TRBV19 with TRBJ2-7, with TRBD1 as a possible D gene (6 bases). CDR3 length: 14 amino acids. Trimming stripped 3 bases from V and 4 bases from J, with 13 bases between. CDR1 and CDR2 (germline): LNHDA, SQIVND (reference sequence). The CDR3 DNA reads as TGTGCCAGTAGTATTTCAACAGGGATGTACGAGCAGTACGTC. Protein product: CASSISTGMYEQYV.

The chain links TRBV18 to TRBJ2-3; D ambiguous. The germline CDR1 and CDR2 sequences are KGHSH and LQKENI. Trimming removed 6 bases at V and 8 bases at J, with 18 bases between. CDR3 length: 14 amino acids. CDR3 DNA: TGTGCCAGCTCCACTGACAATACCCTTCTTACGCAGTATTTT. This encodes CASSTDNTLLTQYF.

The V call is TRBV9, the J call TRBJ1-3; D might be TRBD1 (6 bases). Germline V gene data show CDR1 as SGDLS and CDR2 as YYNGEE. The CDR3 runs to 15 residues. The V gene lost 3 bases and the J gene lost 7 bases, with 17 bases spanning the gap. CDR3 region: CASSAQGGAWNTIYF. CDR3 sequence (DNA): TGTGCCAGCAGCGCTCAAGGGGGGGCGTGGAACACCATATATTTT.